This T cell receptor beta chain was recorded in a study of control samples from healthy donors and cancer patients. TCRdb's copy holds only in-frame clones and misses some; the assay was immunoSEQ multiplex PCR. The repertoire holds 70,000 to 90,000 clones, with roughly 90% as singletons. This CDR3 spans 15 amino acids. J gave up 9 bases and V 4 bases, and 11 bases lay outside the gene matches. From germline, CDR1 is LNHDA and CDR2 SQIVND (reference sequence). This clonotype was sampled from a woman aged 55-69 years with head and neck cancer. What was sequenced was PBMCs. The chain has TRBV19 and TRBJ2-1; 8 bases match TRBD2. DNA for the CDR3: TGTGCCAGTAGTACCCCGGGACTAGTTCTTGGTGAGCAGTTCTTC. Its protein is CASSTPGLVLGEQFF.